The subject of this entry is one T cell receptor (beta chain). Trimming pared 2 bases from V and 7 bases from J, leaving 5 bases between. The CDR3 runs 12 residues. The germline V gene has CDR1 MNHNS and CDR2 SASEGT. Original analysis: The assay estimated nucleated cells by amplifying reference gene primers. Sequenced by immunoSEQ multiplex PCR; TCRdb stores in-frame clones only, minus some. V, J and clone size are taken as reported in that table, and D and trimming were inferred from the DNA itself. The sample includes about 140,000 clones, about 90% of them seen just once. This record comes from a study of blood T cell repertoires in COVID-19. Study summary: Samples taken during acute and convalescent COVID-19 were collected in the United States, Italy and Spain. From T cells, B-cell-depleted T cells, or PBMCs came the material, which was cDNA or gDNA.

V and J are TRBV6-1 and TRBJ1-4; D gene uncertain. The receptor's source is a man aged 50 to 60 with active or convalescent COVID-19. Sequencing used peripheral blood. The CDR3 sequence is CASSEQFEKLFF. The CDR3 DNA reads TGTGCCAGCAGTGAACAATTTGAAAAACTGTTTTTT.